These 9 T cell receptor beta chains were all obtained from the same sample, sequenced in a study of T cell responses to AZD1222 COVID-19 vaccine. Repertoires were generated with immunoSEQ multiplex PCR, while TCRdb's copy carries only in-frame clones and drops some. The profile shows 100,000 or so clones, 80% to 90% of them singletons. Specimen: peripheral blood, collected 28 days after the second AZD1222 dose. Every receptor here comes from an adult who received the AZD1222 COVID-19 vaccine.

The chain joins TRBV2 to TRBJ2-1; D call uncertain. Germline CDR1 is SNHLY and CDR2 is FYNNEI. CDR3 size: 12 residues. The V end lost 5 bases, the J end lost 8 bases, and 10 bases lay between the germline ends. The CDR3 loop is CASSIIVDEQFF. CDR3 DNA sequence: TGTGCCAGCAGTATAATTGTGGATGAGCAGTTCTTC.

The chain uses TRBV19 and TRBJ1-1, with no clear D. The CDR3 contains 15 residues. CDR1 and CDR2 from the germline V gene are LNHDA and SQIVND (reference sequence). V shed 7 bases and J shed 2 bases, with 17 bases lying between them. DNA of the CDR3: TGTGCCAGTACCATCCCGGGGAGGGTCAACACTGAAGCTTTCTTT. This encodes CASTIPGRVNTEAFF.

This clone showed up just a few times. The V gene is TRBV19, the J gene TRBJ1-5; D unresolved. The germline V gene encodes CDR1 LNHDA and CDR2 SQIVND (reference sequence). CDR3 length: 18 residues. V shed 3 bases and J shed 0 bases, with 18 bases lying between them. CDR3 loop: CASSISRWWVDSNQPQHF. Here the CDR3 DNA reads TGTGCCAGTAGTATTTCCCGATGGTGGGTTGATAGCAATCAGCCCCAGCATTTT.

The J gene is TRBJ2-4, the V gene TRBV5-8; unclear D gene. Trimming removed 0 bases from V and 6 bases from J, with 10 bases in between. This CDR3 is 14 amino acids long. Germline V gene sequence: CDR1 SGHTS, CDR2 YDEGEE. Here the CDR3 reads CASSLVMVPNIQYF. The CDR3 DNA reads TGTGCCAGCAGCTTGGTGATGGTCCCAAACATTCAGTACTTC.

This chain joins TRBV3-1 (or the pseudogene TRBV3-2) and TRBJ1-1, with TRBD1 matching 9 bases. V shed 2 bases, J shed 8 bases, and the junction held 12 bases outside the gene matches. The germline V gene has CDR1 LGHDT and CDR2 YNNKEL (reference sequence). The CDR3 has 16 residues. Here the CDR3 reads CASSQKTSSGTGEAFF. The CDR3 coding sequence is TGTGCCAGCAGCCAAAAAACATCATCCGGGACAGGGGAAGCTTTCTTT.

This chain uses TRBV19 with TRBJ1-2, with D uncertain. CDR1 is LNHDA, CDR2 SQIVND, per germline (reference sequence). With 5 bases removed from V and 3 bases from J, the gap between germline ends came to 10 bases. The length of the CDR3 is 13 residues. The CDR3 spells CASSAFEDYGYTF. The CDR3 region has the DNA TGTGCCAGTAGTGCCTTCGAGGACTATGGCTACACCTTC.

The chain carries TRBV5-6 and TRBJ2-1; D unclear. The CDR3 consists of 14 residues. V was shortened by 1 base and J by 2 bases, with 7 bases between the two germline ends. From germline, CDR1 is SGHDT and CDR2 YYEEEE. This CDR3 is CASSLYRAYNEQFF. The CDR3 DNA follows: TGTGCCAGCAGCTTGTACCGAGCCTACAATGAGCAGTTCTTC.

This chain links TRBV11-3 with TRBJ2-5; 8 bases agree with TRBD1. Germline V gives CDR1 SGHNT, CDR2 YENEEA. V trimming: 1 base; J trimming: 4 bases; junction bases outside the gene matches: 2. The CDR3 has 14 residues. In DNA form, the CDR3 reads TGTGCCAGCAGCTTAGGGACAGGGCCAGAGACCCAGTACTTC. Translated, it gives CASSLGTGPETQYF.

The chain recombines TRBV19 with TRBJ1-2; TRBD1 might be the D (6 bases). The length of the CDR3 is 13 residues. In germline, CDR1 is LNHDA, CDR2 SQIVND (reference sequence). The ends were cut back, 7 bases at V and 4 bases at J, with 13 bases in the middle. The CDR3 here is CASIHRDTYGYTF. As DNA, the CDR3 is TGTGCCAGTATACACCGGGACACCTATGGCTACACCTTC.